The subject of this entry is one T cell receptor (beta chain). Its antigen is currently unknown. This table comes from immunoSEQ multiplex PCR, and its TCRdb copy is limited to in-frame clones, with some not included. The table records tens of thousands of clones, over 60% of them present only once. CD4+ T cells from unexposed donors were obtained before the COVID-19 pandemic (2011-2018). The cells were cultured for 9 to 11 days before CD4+ T cells were isolated. The data belong to a study of CD4 T cells in relation to SARS-CoV-2 and coronaviruses. The wider study: ViraFEST: approximately ten-day antigen culture of PBMCs, then TCR beta CDR3 sequencing.

The CDR3 runs 14 residues. V lost 0 bases, J lost 5 bases, and 8 bases lay in between. Per the germline V gene, CDR1 is MNHEY and CDR2 is SVGAGI. Sequencing was carried out using CD4+ T cells from PBMCs, cultured in vitro. This sequence originates from a human donor in good health. V usage is TRBV6-5 and J usage is TRBJ1-5; D remains unclear. This CDR3 reads CASSYSRWDQPQHF. CDR3 in DNA: TGTGCCAGCAGTTACTCCAGGTGGGATCAGCCCCAGCATTTT.